The 18 T cell receptor beta chains given below trace back to one sample, sequenced in a study of regulatory T cells in long-lasting Graves disease. The time point is: newly diagnosed GD, antithyroid drugs for less than 3 months. TCR sequences were obtained from RNA taken from PBMCs. Arm-PCR of CDR3 regions and iRepertoire HTBI primers were the basis on which TCR beta libraries were built. TCRdb fed the multiplex PCR reads into MiXCR, producing one record per CDR3 protein. There are roughly 610,000 distinct CDR3 sequences in the sample; around 16% occur only once, and about 12% lies in the top ten. Another study also made use of these data, one on T cells in Graves' hyperthyroidism and ophthalmopathy.

The sequencing here drew on peripheral blood mononuclear cells (PBMCs), taken at new diagnosis, from a patient treated with antithyroid drugs. The receptors originated from a young man with Graves disease.

This clonotype was counted many times. This chain connects TRBV27 to TRBJ2-7, with a weak D call TRBD2 (6 bases). This CDR3 spans 16 amino acids. Per germline, CDR1 MNHEY and CDR2 SMNVEV (reference sequence). Trimming took off 0 bases at V and 0 bases at J, with 12 bases between the two ends. CDR3 loop: CASSLSSPGVSYEQYF. The CDR3 DNA reads TGTGCCAGCAGTTTATCCTCCCCGGGAGTCTCCTACGAGCAGTACTTC.

This clonotype showed up many times. The V gene is TRBV30, the J gene TRBJ2-5, with 12 bases aligning to TRBD2. The junction had 11 bases not matched to a gene; V was cut back by 4 bases and J by 5 bases. This CDR3 region has 16 residues. Germline CDR1 is GTSNPN and CDR2 is SVGIG (reference sequence). CDR3 protein: CAWTDGLAGRGETQYF. In DNA form, the CDR3 reads TGTGCCTGGACGGACGGACTAGCGGGGAGAGGGGAGACCCAGTACTTC.

V gene TRBV7-9 combines with J gene TRBJ1-3; D gene uncertain. The V gene lost 5 bases and the J gene lost 8 bases, with 7 bases spanning the gap. Germline CDR1 and CDR2: SEHNR and FQNEAQ (reference sequence). The CDR3 contains 11 residues. The DNA for the CDR3 is TGTGCCAGCAGCCCGGCCGACACCATATATTTT. As protein: CASSPADTIYF.

Details on this clonotype: With a much larger clone just one base away, this may be a read error. The chain couples TRBV7-9 to TRBJ2-1; D possibly matches TRBD1 or TRBD2 (6 bases each). Germline loops: CDR1 SEHNR, CDR2 FQNEAQ (reference sequence). This CDR3 region has 16 residues. This chain's CDR3 is CASSLTGTASYNEEFF. The CDR3 nucleotides read TGTGCCAGCAGCCTCACAGGGACTGCCTCCTACAATGAGGAGTTCTTC.

The table lists this clonotype with a few counts. V and J are TRBV20-1 and TRBJ2-1; 8 nucleotides align to TRBD2. The germline CDR1 and CDR2 sequences are DFQATT and SNEGSKA (reference sequence). CDR3 length equals 14 residues. Trimming removed 2 bases from V and 4 bases from J; junction bases left unmatched: 4. The CDR3, as DNA: TGCAGTGCTAGACTGCCTAGCGGGTACAATGAGCAGTTCTTC. Translating gives CSARLPSGYNEQFF.

V usage is TRBV7-8 and J usage is TRBJ2-7; 8 bases line up with TRBD2. This CDR3 region has 14 residues. The trim removed 1 base at V and 4 bases at J, leaving 3 bases unmatched. Germline values: CDR1 SGHVS, CDR2 FQNEAQ. CDR3 in DNA: TGTGCCAGCAGCTTAGTAGCTAGCGGGTACGAGCAGTACTTC. Encoded protein: CASSLVASGYEQYF.

This clonotype showed up many times. The chain carries TRBV5-1 and TRBJ2-7; D may be TRBD1 (5 bases). V gave up 2 bases and J gave up 2 bases, with 8 bases separating them. Germline V lookup: CDR1 SGHRS, CDR2 YFSETQ. The CDR3 loop spans 13 amino acids. DNA for the CDR3: TGCGCCAGCAGCTTACAGGCGACCTACGAGCAGTACTTC. This sequence encodes CASSLQATYEQYF.

The genes are TRBV9 and TRBJ1-2; TRBD1 matches 8 bases. The J segment lost 6 bases and the V segment lost 4 bases, leaving 8 bases of the junction unmatched. CDR3 size: 14 residues. Germline V gene sequence: CDR1 SGDLS, CDR2 YYNGEE. CDR3 loop: CASSSPTGADGYTF. The CDR3 nucleotides are TGTGCCAGCAGCTCCCCGACAGGGGCCGATGGCTACACCTTC. The complete variable domain, with remaining parts taken from reference TRBV9 and TRBJ1-2, reads DSGVTQTPKHLITATGQRVTLRCSPRSGDLSVYWYQQSLDQGLQFLIQYYNGEERAKGNILERFSAQQFPDLHSELNLSSLELGDSALYFCASSSPTGADGYTFGSGTRLTVV.

The chain recombines TRBV7-9 with TRBJ2-3; TRBD2 agrees at 9 bases. CDR1 is SEHNR, CDR2 FQNEAQ, per germline (reference sequence). V lost 4 bases, J lost 4 bases, and 9 bases stayed unmatched. This CDR3 contains 16 residues. CDR3 residues: CASSYSGGRGADTQYF. DNA of the CDR3: TGTGCCAGCAGCTACAGCGGCGGGAGGGGCGCAGATACGCAGTATTTT.

This clonotype showed up many times. This chain uses TRBV7-9 with TRBJ2-1, with 16 bases identical to TRBD2. J was trimmed by 6 bases and V by 5 bases; bases with no gene match: 13. The CDR3 has 19 residues. Per the germline V gene, CDR1 is SEHNR and CDR2 is FQNEAQ (reference sequence). The CDR3 region has the DNA TGTGCCAGCAGCGCGGTCCAGGGACTAGCGGGAGGGCCCGGCAATGAGCAGTTCTTC. Its translation: CASSAVQGLAGGPGNEQFF. Full variable domain (rest looked up from reference TRBV7-9 and TRBJ2-1): DTGVSQNPRHKITKRGQNVTFRCDPISEHNRLYWYRQTLGQGPEFLTYFQNEAQLEKSRLLSDRFSAERPKGSFSTLEIQRTEQGDSAMYLCASSAVQGLAGGPGNEQFFGPGTRLTVL.

This clonotype has a handful of counts. The V gene is TRBV30, the J gene TRBJ2-7; 8 bases align to TRBD1. Germline V gene lookup returns CDR1 GTSNPN and CDR2 SVGIG (reference sequence). Germline trimming cut 4 bases from V and 3 bases from J; bases unmatched to any gene: 8. The CDR3 length is 14 residues. The CDR3, as DNA: TGTGCCTGGACTACCGGGACAGGCTTCTACGAGCAGTACTTC. Encoded protein: CAWTTGTGFYEQYF.

This chain connects TRBV12-5 to TRBJ1-1; 12 bases are shared with TRBD1. With 0 bases clipped from V and 8 bases from J, the junction kept 7 bases outside the gene matches. This CDR3 is 16 amino acids long. CDR1 LGHNT and CDR2 FRNRAP come from the germline V gene. The DNA for the CDR3 is TGTGCTAGTGGTTTGGTACTGGGACAGGGGGCTGTAGAAGCTTTCTTT. Residues: CASGLVLGQGAVEAFF.

There are a few counts of this clonotype. The rearrangement joins TRBV24-1 to TRBJ2-3, with unresolved D. V was clipped by 3 bases and J by 1 base, with 13 bases between them. CDR1 is KGHDR, CDR2 SFDVKD, per germline. The length of the CDR3 is 16 residues. The CDR3 bases are TGTGCCACCAGTGATCCCCCCCCGAGTGGCACAGATACGCAGTATTTT. As protein: CATSDPPPSGTDTQYF.

Only a few counts were recorded for this clonotype. A much more abundant neighbour one base away suggests this may be a read error. This CDR3 fails to terminate in the conserved phenylalanine or tryptophan, so it likely reflects a read error. The gene calls are TRBV12-3 or TRBV12-4 and TRBJ2-7; D remains ambiguous. V lost 3 bases and J lost 0, with 12 bases in between. The CDR3 extends over 15 amino acids. The CDR3 nucleotides are TGTGCCAGCAGTTTCGAGGACCTTAGCTCCTACGAGCAGTACCTC. This codes for CASSFEDLSSYEQYL.

The table lists this clonotype with a few counts. The chain links TRBV6-2 or TRBV6-3 to TRBJ1-5, with a weak D call TRBD1 (6 bases). The CDR3 consists of 14 residues. The V gene lost 5 bases and the J gene lost 4 bases, with 12 bases spanning the gap. Germline loops: CDR1 MNHEY, CDR2 SVGEGT. The CDR3 loop reads CASSGRGSNQPQHF. For the CDR3, the DNA is TGTGCCAGCAGTGGCAGGGGTTCGAATCAGCCCCAGCATTTT.

This clonotype was detected many times. J is TRBJ2-3 and V is TRBV3-1, with 10 bases matching TRBD2. Germline V gene sequence: CDR1 LGHDT, CDR2 YNNKEL (reference sequence). V lost 2 bases and J lost 4; bases outside the gene matches: 6. The CDR3 contains 16 residues. CDR3 nucleotide sequence: TGTGCCAGCAGCCAACCTAGCGGGAGTTACTCAGATACGCAGTATTTT. Translation gives CASSQPSGSYSDTQYF.

This clonotype came up many times. The chain recombines TRBV15 with TRBJ1-2; maybe TRBD1 (5 bases). The CDR3 runs 17 residues. Trimming removed 3 bases at V and 0 bases at J, with 17 bases between. The germline gives CDR1 LNHNV, CDR2 YYDKDF (reference sequence). The CDR3 DNA is TGTGCCACCAGCAGGGAACCTCAGGGAAATTCTAACTATGGCTACACCTTC. Amino acid sequence: CATSREPQGNSNYGYTF.

This clonotype was observed many times. This chain links TRBV12-3 or TRBV12-4 with TRBJ1-5; TRBD1 matches 8 bases. The length of the CDR3 is 14 residues. The V and J ends lost 6 bases and 4 bases, in that order; junction bases with no gene match: 5. The CDR3 DNA reads as TGTGCCAGCAGCAACAGGGGGTTGAATCAGCCCCAGCATTTT. Encoded protein: CASSNRGLNQPQHF.